Following are 17 T cell receptor beta chains from one sample sequenced in a study of shared clonotypes between healthy human individuals. Profiling relied on immunoSEQ multiplex PCR, and the TCRdb table lists in-frame clones only, not all of them. The table includes fewer than 1.6 million clones, 98% to 99% detected once. The sequenced sample was naive CD4+ T cells sorted from blood. The subset is: CD45RA+ positively selected. These receptors originate from a man aged 25 to 40 in good health.

This chain connects TRBV29-1 to TRBJ2-5; the D gene is possibly TRBD1 (5 bases). The CDR3 length is 14 residues. From germline, CDR1 is SQVTM and CDR2 ANQGSEA. Trimming took 1 base from V and 4 from J, leaving 13 bases between them. As DNA, the CDR3 is TGCAGCGTTGAAGGTGGGGCTCTTTTAGAGACCCAGTACTTC. As protein: CSVEGGALLETQYF.

This chain joins TRBV9 and TRBJ1-2; no clear D gene. Looked up from germline, CDR1 is SGDLS and CDR2 is YYNGEE. V was clipped by 7 bases and J by 4 bases, with 5 bases between them. The CDR3 loop spans 10 amino acids. CDR3: CASRSYGYTF. In DNA, the CDR3 is TGTGCCAGCCGGAGCTATGGCTACACCTTC.

The V call is TRBV23-1, the J call TRBJ1-5; 7 nucleotides line up with TRBD1. TRBV23-1 is an open reading frame, and its role is uncertain. The CDR3 extends over 12 amino acids. The ends lost 8 bases at V and 4 bases at J; junction bases unmatched: 2. CDR3 coding DNA: TGCGCCAGCGTACAGGGGAATCAGCCCCAGCATTTT. Translated, it gives CASVQGNQPQHF.

The chain has TRBV18 and TRBJ2-7, with a tentative D call TRBD2 (6 bases). The germline V and J ends were trimmed by 8 bases and 4 bases, with 18 bases remaining between them. CDR3 length equals 14 residues. CDR1 is KGHSH, CDR2 LQKENI, per germline. This chain's CDR3 is CASRLPGVVYEQYF. CDR3 sequence (DNA): TGTGCCAGCCGCCTCCCGGGAGTAGTGTACGAGCAGTACTTC.

The chain employs TRBV28 and TRBJ2-1; D perhaps matches TRBD2 (5 bases). V was cut by 3 bases and J by 13 bases, with 19 bases left in between. The CDR3 loop spans 14 amino acids. Germline V lookup: CDR1 MDHEN, CDR2 SYDVKM. The CDR3 protein is CASSFFASGASQFF. In nucleotides, the CDR3 is TGTGCCAGCAGTTTTTTCGCGAGCGGCGCTTCTCAGTTCTTC.

Points on this clone: Within the sample, other DNA sequences also encode this same CDR3. This chain connects TRBV18 to TRBJ2-1; 8 bases match TRBD2. V dropped 2 bases and J dropped 6; count of bases not matched to a gene: 3. CDR1 KGHSH and CDR2 LQKENI come from the germline V gene. The CDR3 is made up of 14 amino acids. CDR3 nucleotides: TGTGCCAGCTCACCAACTAGCGGCTCCAATGAGCAGTTCTTC. This sequence encodes CASSPTSGSNEQFF.

The chain combines TRBV10-3 with TRBJ2-3; 11 nucleotides agree with TRBD2. Looked up from germline, CDR1 is ENHRY and CDR2 is SYGVKD. V shed 6 bases and J 1 base; nucleotides not matched to a gene: 6. The CDR3 has 16 amino acids. CDR3 nucleotide sequence: TGTGCCATCAGGACTCTAGCGGGAGGTGGCACAGATACGCAGTATTTT. Translation gives CAIRTLAGGGTDTQYF.

The rearrangement links TRBV19 to TRBJ2-7; 10 positions agree with TRBD1. This CDR3 spans 17 amino acids. V lost 6 bases and J lost 6; bases outside the gene matches: 17. The germline CDR1 and CDR2 sequences are LNHDA and SQIVND (reference sequence). CDR3 bases: TGTGCCAGTAGCTCTATGGGTTCCGGGACAGGGGTTACCGAGCAGTACTTC. Its translation is CASSSMGSGTGVTEQYF.

V gene TRBV27 combines with J gene TRBJ2-1; D possibly corresponds to TRBD1 (5 bases). CDR1 MNHEY and CDR2 SMNVEV come from the germline V gene (reference sequence). V dropped 5 bases and J dropped 0 bases, with 11 bases sitting between them. CDR3 length equals 15 residues. The CDR3 nucleotides are TGTGCCAGCAGTCCCCGACAGAGCTCCTACAATGAGCAGTTCTTC. Protein sequence: CASSPRQSSYNEQFF.

V and J are TRBV18 and TRBJ2-7; no firm D call. The germline V and J ends were trimmed by 1 base and 2 bases, with 12 bases remaining between them. From germline, CDR1 is KGHSH and CDR2 LQKENI. The CDR3 covers 15 residues. CDR3 loop: CASSPRAVGPYEQYF. DNA for the CDR3: TGTGCCAGCTCACCACGGGCCGTGGGTCCCTACGAGCAGTACTTC.

V gene TRBV9 combines with J gene TRBJ1-1; 9 bases are a match to TRBD1. CDR3 size: 14 residues. Per the germline V gene, CDR1 is SGDLS and CDR2 is YYNGEE. The V and J ends lost 4 bases and 9 bases, in that order; junction bases with no gene match: 10. In nucleotides, the CDR3 is TGTGCCAGCAGCCCAGAGCCGGGACAGGGTAAAGCTTTCTTT. It yields the protein CASSPEPGQGKAFF. Full variable domain (outside the CDR3, taken from reference TRBV9 and TRBJ1-1): DSGVTQTPKHLITATGQRVTLRCSPRSGDLSVYWYQQSLDQGLQFLIQYYNGEERAKGNILERFSAQQFPDLHSELNLSSLELGDSALYFCASSPEPGQGKAFFGQGTRLTVV.

Written as DNA, the CDR3 is TGTGCCAGCAGCGCGAAGGGATGGGGCTCTTCCTACGAGCAGTACTTC. This sequence encodes CASSAKGWGSSYEQYF. J is TRBJ2-7 and V is TRBV9; the D gene is possibly TRBD1 (5 bases). CDR3 length: 16 amino acids. V shed 3 bases and J shed 1 base, with 17 bases lying between them. CDR1 and CDR2 (germline): SGDLS, YYNGEE.

This chain links TRBV27 with TRBJ2-7, with 7 bases matching TRBD2. The germline V gene has CDR1 MNHEY and CDR2 SMNVEV (reference sequence). The CDR3 length is 14 residues. V lost 2 bases to trimming and J lost 5 bases; unmatched junction nucleotides: 6. As DNA, the CDR3 is TGTGCCAGCAGTTTAAGCGGGAAGGGCGACGAGCAGTACTTC. Protein sequence: CASSLSGKGDEQYF.

V gene TRBV9 combines with J gene TRBJ2-7, with D perhaps matching TRBD2 (5 bases). V gave up 0 bases and J gave up 6 bases, with 16 bases separating them. CDR3 length equals 15 residues. Germline V gives CDR1 SGDLS, CDR2 YYNGEE. CDR3: CASSVGLWSRGEQYF. The CDR3 coding sequence is TGTGCCAGCAGCGTAGGGTTGTGGAGTCGGGGCGAGCAGTACTTC.

This chain connects TRBV7-3 to TRBJ2-2, with TRBD2 matching over 14 bases. The germline V gene encodes CDR1 SGHTA and CDR2 FQGTGA. The CDR3 extends over 19 amino acids. The J segment lost 4 bases and the V segment lost 5 bases, leaving 12 bases of the junction unmatched. The DNA of the CDR3 is TGTGCCAGCAGCGCCCGACTAGCGGGAGGGCCTAACTCCACCGGGGAGCTGTTTTTT. It is translated as CASSARLAGGPNSTGELFF.

The rearrangement uses TRBV2 and TRBJ1-2; D is perhaps TRBD1 (6 bases). The CDR3 is made up of 14 amino acids. V was pared by 4 bases and J by 2 bases, with 11 bases between. From germline, CDR1 is SNHLY and CDR2 FYNNEI. CDR3 in amino acids: CASSVQGFNYGYTF. CDR3 DNA: TGTGCCAGCAGTGTACAGGGTTTCAACTATGGCTACACCTTC.

V usage is TRBV7-6 and J usage is TRBJ2-4; D remains ambiguous. The CDR3 consists of 18 residues. V gave up 0 bases and J gave up 0 bases, with 15 bases separating them. The V gene's germline CDR1 is SGHVS and CDR2 FNYEAQ. In DNA form, the CDR3 reads TGTGCCAGCAGCTTAGCGCCCCAGAACCTCCTAGCCAAAAACATTCAGTACTTC. Protein: CASSLAPQNLLAKNIQYF.